This T cell receptor beta chain was retrieved from a study of T cells in Graves' hyperthyroidism and ophthalmopathy. This clonotype was picked up a small number of times. The CDR3 is 17 amino acids. V was pared by 5 bases and J by 9 bases, with 27 bases between. Per the germline V gene, CDR1 is KGHDR and CDR2 is SFDVKD. Amplified TCR beta CDR3 regions derived from RNA transcripts. First-round RT-PCR targeting the TCR CDR3 was performed with the HTBI primer set. One entry per CDR3 protein results from TCRdb running MiXCR on the multiplex PCR reads. The sample holds 450,000 to 650,000 distinct CDR3 sequences, under 20% seen once.

This clonotype was sampled from a woman in her late teens or twenties with Graves' ophthalmopathy. The specimen sequenced was blood. The chain is built from TRBV24-1 and TRBJ1-2; D perhaps matches TRBD1 (5 bases). The CDR3 loop reads CATSVWSTIRGKGSYTF. CDR3 DNA: TGTGCCACCAGTGTCTGGTCAACTATCCGGGGGAAGGGGAGCTACACCTTC.